Below, 17 T cell receptor beta chains from the same sample are listed, as sequenced in a study of blood T cell repertoires in COVID-19. Clones were sequenced by immunoSEQ multiplex PCR, and TCRdb holds only the in-frame ones, with some missing. Among roughly 200,000 clones listed, roughly nine tenths were seen once. Sequenced input: peripheral blood. The receptors here all came from a man aged 60-69 years with active or convalescent COVID-19.

V and J are TRBV3-1 (or the pseudogene TRBV3-2) and TRBJ1-5; TRBD1 is a possible D gene (6 bases). V lost 1 base and J 8 bases, leaving 12 bases between the germline ends. Germline V CDR1 and CDR2: LGHDT, YNNKEL (reference sequence). CDR3 size: 14 residues. The CDR3 reads CASSQGTRGKPQHF. In DNA, the CDR3 is TGTGCCAGCAGCCAAGGAACGAGGGGGAAGCCCCAGCATTTT.

The chain is built from TRBV5-1 and TRBJ2-2; 14 bases fit TRBD2. Losses at the gene ends were 1 base for V and 3 bases for J; bases not matched to a gene: 8. CDR3 length equals 19 residues. Per germline, CDR1 SGHRS and CDR2 YFSETQ. The CDR3 spells CASSLTGLAGGEYTGELFF. For the CDR3, the DNA is TGCGCCAGCAGCTTGACTGGACTAGCGGGGGGCGAATACACCGGGGAGCTGTTTTTT.

The chain uses TRBV29-1 and TRBJ1-2, with TRBD1 matching 8 bases. After removal of 5 bases from V and 4 bases from J, the junction contained 6 bases not matched to a gene. The CDR3 runs to 13 residues. The V gene's germline CDR1 is SQVTM and CDR2 ANQGSEA. The CDR3 is CSVTQDRGYGYTF. Written as DNA, the CDR3 is TGCAGCGTTACACAAGACAGGGGCTATGGCTACACCTTC.

V and J are TRBV19 and TRBJ2-5; weak D call: TRBD1 (5 bases). Looked up from germline, CDR1 is LNHDA and CDR2 is SQIVND (reference sequence). Trimming took off 0 bases at V and 7 bases at J, with 12 bases between the two ends. The CDR3 has 14 residues. CDR3 sequence reads: CASSIESGMRTQYF. The DNA for the CDR3 is TGTGCCAGTAGTATAGAATCAGGGATGAGGACCCAGTACTTC.

This clone appeared once. This chain uses TRBV7-7 with TRBJ2-1; tentatively, D is TRBD1 (5 bases). V lost 5 bases, J lost 7 bases, and 12 bases lay in between. This CDR3 is built from 13 residues. CDR1 is SSHAT, CDR2 FNYEAQ, per germline (reference sequence). The CDR3 DNA reads TGTGCCAGCAGCCAAAATCAGGGAAATGAGCAGTTCTTC. This gives the protein CASSQNQGNEQFF. Looking up the rest from reference TRBV7-7 and TRBJ2-1 gives the full variable domain: GAGVSQSPRYKVTKRGQDVTLRCDPISSHATLYWYQQALGQGPEFLTYFNYEAQPDKSGLPSDRFSAERPEGSISTLTIQRTEQRDSAMYRCASSQNQGNEQFFGPGTRLTVL.

This clone came up a few times. The V call is TRBV18, the J call TRBJ2-2, with TRBD1 matching over 9 bases. This CDR3 contains 14 residues. Trimming removed 6 bases from V and 1 base from J; junction bases left unmatched: 0. The germline V gene has CDR1 KGHSH and CDR2 LQKENI. Here the CDR3 reads CASSDRGNTGELFF. In DNA, the CDR3 is TGTGCCAGCTCGGACAGGGGGAACACCGGGGAGCTGTTTTTT.

V and J are TRBV4-1 and TRBJ1-6, with 10 bases fitting TRBD1. The V gene end was trimmed by 0 bases and the J gene end by 10 bases; junction bases not matched to a gene: 6. The CDR3 is 16 residues long. Germline V lookup: CDR1 MGHRA, CDR2 YSYEKL. The CDR3 loop reads CASSQDRDRGSSPLHF. CDR3 DNA sequence: TGCGCCAGCAGCCAAGATCGGGACAGGGGCAGCTCACCCCTCCACTTT.

The chain recombines TRBV29-1 with TRBJ1-2, with 7 nucleotides matching TRBD1. Trimming took 6 bases from V and 10 from J; bases not matched to a gene: 11. Germline lookup yields CDR1 SQVTM and CDR2 ANQGSEA. The CDR3 covers 12 residues. CDR3 in amino acids: CSVDQGEFVYTF. DNA of the CDR3: TGCAGCGTGGATCAGGGGGAATTTGTCTACACCTTC.

V and J are TRBV2 and TRBJ2-5, with 8 bases matching TRBD1. The CDR3 is 15 amino acids. Germline-derived CDR1 and CDR2 are SNHLY and FYNNEI. V shed 6 bases and J 5 bases; nucleotides not matched to a gene: 11. The CDR3 here is CASSAPTGDAETQYF. CDR3 sequence (DNA): TGTGCCAGCAGCGCCCCGACAGGGGACGCGGAGACCCAGTACTTC.

The V gene is TRBV7-2, the J gene TRBJ2-7, with D perhaps TRBD2 (6 bases). The CDR3 extends over 14 amino acids. Germline loops: CDR1 SGHTA, CDR2 FQGNSA. V lost 6 bases and J 7 bases, leaving 19 bases between the germline ends. The CDR3 bases are TGTGCCAGCAGAATCTGGGACTCTCTTCGGGAGCAGTACTTC. Encoded protein: CASRIWDSLREQYF.

The V gene is TRBV19, the J gene TRBJ1-2, with D tentatively TRBD1 (5 bases). The V gene lost 4 bases and the J gene lost 3 bases, with 15 bases spanning the gap. Germline loops: CDR1 LNHDA, CDR2 SQIVND (reference sequence). This CDR3 has 15 amino acids. In DNA, the CDR3 is TGTGCCAGTAGTAAGGGGCTGGACAATTACTATGGCTACACCTTC. It specifies CASSKGLDNYYGYTF.

This chain links TRBV5-1 with TRBJ2-3; tentative D call: TRBD1 (6 bases). From germline, CDR1 is SGHRS and CDR2 YFSETQ. V was trimmed by 2 bases and J by 3 bases, leaving 10 bases between them. The CDR3 totals 14 residues. CDR3 loop: CASSLNTGTDTQYF. CDR3 DNA sequence: TGCGCCAGCAGCTTAAACACAGGGACAGATACGCAGTATTTT.

The V call is TRBV2, the J call TRBJ2-3, with a possible D match to TRBD1 (6 bases). The V gene's germline CDR1 is SNHLY and CDR2 FYNNEI. V lost 2 bases and J lost 2, with 14 bases in between. The CDR3 spans 16 residues. The CDR3 loop reads CASSEQGRGNTDTQYF. The CDR3 bases are TGTGCCAGCAGTGAACAGGGCAGGGGTAACACAGATACGCAGTATTTT.

This chain links TRBV6-5 with TRBJ1-1; D gene uncertain. This CDR3 is 12 amino acids long. Per the germline V gene, CDR1 is MNHEY and CDR2 is SVGAGI. The ends were cut back, 7 bases at V and 4 bases at J, with 10 bases in the middle. The CDR3 loop is CASTVRATEAFF. The CDR3 bases are TGTGCCAGCACCGTGAGGGCCACTGAAGCTTTCTTT.

The chain uses TRBV7-3 and TRBJ1-1, with 12 bases fitting TRBD1. Germline values: CDR1 SGHTA, CDR2 FQGTGA. The CDR3 runs to 13 residues. V dropped 5 bases and J dropped 8; count of bases not matched to a gene: 3. The DNA of the CDR3 is TGTGCCAGCAGCCCGGGACAGGGGGCCGAAGCTTTCTTT. Protein product: CASSPGQGAEAFF. The full variable domain, rest sourced from reference TRBV7-3 and TRBJ1-1, is GAGVSQTPSNKVTEKGKYVELRCDPISGHTALYWYRQSLGQGPEFLIYFQGTGAADDSGLPNDRFFAVRPEGSVSTLKIQRTERGDSAVYLCASSPGQGAEAFFGQGTRLTVV.

The chain uses TRBV27 and TRBJ2-7; 8 bases align to TRBD2. The CDR3 runs 15 residues. V dropped 3 bases and J dropped 2; count of bases not matched to a gene: 6. Germline V lookup: CDR1 MNHEY, CDR2 SMNVEV (reference sequence). The CDR3 loop is CASSFNSAGAYEQYF. The DNA of the CDR3 is TGTGCCAGCAGTTTTAACTCAGCGGGGGCCTACGAGCAGTACTTC.

The chain uses TRBV2 and TRBJ2-1; D is perhaps TRBD2 (6 bases). The CDR3 loop spans 14 amino acids. Germline CDR1 SNHLY, CDR2 FYNNEI. Trimming took off 9 bases at V and 0 bases at J, with 12 bases between the two ends. CDR3 in DNA: TGTGCCAGTAAGATAGCGGACTCCTACAATGAGCAGTTCTTC. It yields the protein CASKIADSYNEQFF.